The clone carrying this TCR beta chain was found once. Libraries were prepared by immunoSEQ multiplex PCR; TCRdb keeps only in-frame clonotypes and omits some of them. The sample has roughly 120,000 clones, approximately 93% seen once. CDR1 is SGHTA, CDR2 FQGNSA, per germline. This CDR3 has 14 residues. V dropped 5 bases and J dropped 6 bases, with 15 bases sitting between them. The source of the sample is a study of control samples from healthy donors and cancer patients. Specimen: blood. The chain employs TRBV7-2 and TRBJ2-3; tentatively, D is TRBD2 (5 bases). The sequence came from a woman between 18 and 29 years old in good health. The CDR3 nucleotides read TGTGCCAGCAGCCAAGCGGTCGAGACCGATACGCAGTATTTT. It is translated as CASSQAVETDTQYF.